This entry describes one T cell receptor (beta chain). Its antigen is unknown. The entry originates in a study of cytomegalovirus exposure and HLA in healthy donors. Study-level findings and limits: TCR beta V segments were, for the most part, productive about 87% or about 30% of the time in an earlier analysis. Solely CMV serostatus was available to characterize immune exposure.

The CDR3 has 12 residues. V was cut by 7 bases and J by 3 bases, with 10 bases left in between. CDR1 SNHLY and CDR2 FYNNEI come from the germline V gene. Use of 60 Vbeta and 13 Jbeta primers characterized the PCR. The method was immunoSEQ multiplex PCR; TCRdb's version includes in-frame clones alone and lacks a portion of them. Altogether tens of thousands of clones are present, around three quarters being singletons, with the ten largest covering around 22%. Sequencing was done on a sample of PBMCs. This receptor was obtained from a woman aged 40 to 49 in good health and CMV-seropositive. The chain couples TRBV2 to TRBJ2-7, with D tentatively TRBD2 (5 bases). CDR3 region: CASIEGIYEQYF. The CDR3 DNA is TGTGCCAGCATCGAGGGCATCTACGAGCAGTACTTC.